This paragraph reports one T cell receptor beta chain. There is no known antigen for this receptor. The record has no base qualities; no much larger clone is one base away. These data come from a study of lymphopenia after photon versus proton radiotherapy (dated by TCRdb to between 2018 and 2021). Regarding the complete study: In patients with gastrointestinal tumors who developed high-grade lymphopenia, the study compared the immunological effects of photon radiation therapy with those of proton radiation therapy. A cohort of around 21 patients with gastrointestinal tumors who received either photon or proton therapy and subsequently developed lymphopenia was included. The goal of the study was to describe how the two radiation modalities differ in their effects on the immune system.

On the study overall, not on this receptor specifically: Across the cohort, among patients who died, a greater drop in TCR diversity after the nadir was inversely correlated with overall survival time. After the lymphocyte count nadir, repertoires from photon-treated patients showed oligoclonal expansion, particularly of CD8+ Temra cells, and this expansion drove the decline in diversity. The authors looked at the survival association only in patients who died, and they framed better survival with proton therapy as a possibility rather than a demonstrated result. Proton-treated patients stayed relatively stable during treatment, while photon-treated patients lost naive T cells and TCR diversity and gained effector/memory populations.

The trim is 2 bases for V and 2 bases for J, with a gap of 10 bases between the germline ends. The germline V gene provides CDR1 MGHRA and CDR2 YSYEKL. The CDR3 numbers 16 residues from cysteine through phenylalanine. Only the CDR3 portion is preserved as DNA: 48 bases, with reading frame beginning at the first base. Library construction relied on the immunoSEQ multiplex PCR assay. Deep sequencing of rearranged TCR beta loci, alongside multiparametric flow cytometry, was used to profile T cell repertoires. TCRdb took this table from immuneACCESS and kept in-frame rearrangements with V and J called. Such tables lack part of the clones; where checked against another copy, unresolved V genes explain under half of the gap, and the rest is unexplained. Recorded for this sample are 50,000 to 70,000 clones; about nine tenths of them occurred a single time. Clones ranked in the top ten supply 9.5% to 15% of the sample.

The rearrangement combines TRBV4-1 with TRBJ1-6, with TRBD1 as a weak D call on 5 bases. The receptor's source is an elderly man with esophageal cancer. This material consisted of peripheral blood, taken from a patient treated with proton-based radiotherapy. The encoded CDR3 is CASSQNIGAYNSPLHF. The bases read TGCGCCAGCAGCCAAAACATAGGGGCCTATAATTCACCCCTCCACTTT.